This TCR beta chain was obtained from a study of T cell responses to AZD1222 COVID-19 vaccine. The CDR3 is 14 residues long. From germline, CDR1 is SGHRS and CDR2 YFSETQ. Produced via immunoSEQ multiplex PCR; TCRdb's table is partial and in-frame only. The sample comprises 95,000 to 150,000 clones, approximately 90% of which are singletons, and 14% rests with the top ten. The J gene is TRBJ1-5, the V gene TRBV5-1; maybe TRBD1 (6 bases). The source was peripheral blood, collected on day 0 of AZD1222 vaccination. This TCR derives from an adult in good health. In nucleotides, the CDR3 is TGCGCTCCTCGGGGGACAAAGTGCAATCAGCCCCAGCATTTT. The encoded protein is CAPRGTKCNQPQHF.